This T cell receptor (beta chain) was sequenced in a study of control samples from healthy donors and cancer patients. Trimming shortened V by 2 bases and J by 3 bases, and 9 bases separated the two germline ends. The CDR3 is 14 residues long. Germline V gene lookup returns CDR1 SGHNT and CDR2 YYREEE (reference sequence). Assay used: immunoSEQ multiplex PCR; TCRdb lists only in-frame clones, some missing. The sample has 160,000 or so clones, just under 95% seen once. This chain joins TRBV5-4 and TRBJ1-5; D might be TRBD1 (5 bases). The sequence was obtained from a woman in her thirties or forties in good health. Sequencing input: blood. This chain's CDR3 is CASSFRGSNQPQHF. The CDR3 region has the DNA TGTGCCAGCAGCTTCCGGGGCTCCAATCAGCCCCAGCATTTT.